This TCR beta chain was recorded in a study of blood T cell repertoires in COVID-19. As for the study in general: PBMCs, B-cell-depleted T cells, or T cells were the source of the cDNA or gDNA that made up the material.

This CDR3 is built from 13 residues. The V gene lost 4 bases and the J gene lost 2 bases, with 8 bases spanning the gap. Germline V gives CDR1 MNHEY, CDR2 SVGAGI. TCRdb's table, derived via immunoSEQ multiplex PCR, lists solely in-frame clones and lacks some. Of about 310,000 clones listed, 85% to 90% are singletons. The material sequenced was peripheral blood. This clonotype was sampled from a man in his 70s with acute or convalescent COVID-19. V is TRBV6-5 and J is TRBJ1-1; D is possibly TRBD1 (5 bases). CDR3 DNA sequence: TGTGCCAGCAGTTTAACAGGTAACACTGAAGCTTTCTTT. Protein sequence: CASSLTGNTEAFF.